A single sample is the source of the 12 T cell receptor beta chains below, sequenced in a study of glioma-infiltrating T cells. The iRepertoire nested amplicon-rescue multiplex PCR amplified TCR alpha and beta CDR3s from RNA. TCRdb reprocessed the multiplex PCR reads with MiXCR, giving one entry per CDR3 protein. The sample contains approximately 100,000 distinct CDR3 sequences, 25% to 30% of which appear only once. The sample consisted of glioma tissue, nonneoplastic brain tissue, or PBMCs (not recorded which). The receptors derive from a human donor with low-grade glioma or glioblastoma, undergoing nonglioma brain surgery, or in good health (not recorded which).

This clonotype was detected only a few times. V gene TRBV7-9 combines with J gene TRBJ1-5, with a weak D call TRBD1 (6 bases). The CDR3 length is 13 residues. CDR1 is SEHNR, CDR2 FQNEAQ, per germline (reference sequence). The ends were cut back, 5 bases at V and 6 bases at J, with 11 bases in the middle. CDR3 in DNA: TGTGCCAGCAGCGCCTCGGGGGCTCAGCCCCAGCATTTT. This gives the protein CASSASGAQPQHF. Combining the CDR3 with reference TRBV7-9 and TRBJ1-5 gives the whole variable domain DTGVSQNPRHKITKRGQNVTFRCDPISEHNRLYWYRQTLGQGPEFLTYFQNEAQLEKSRLLSDRFSAERPKGSFSTLEIQRTEQGDSAMYLCASSASGAQPQHFGDGTRLSIL.

This clonotype appeared a few times. The chain couples TRBV6-1 to TRBJ2-7; 12 bases are a match to TRBD2. The CDR3 consists of 14 residues. Germline assignment: CDR1 MNHNS and CDR2 SASEGT. Trimming at V came to 4 bases and at J to 6 bases, leaving 4 bases not matched to a gene. The CDR3: CASSATSGGFEQYF. The CDR3, as DNA: TGTGCCAGCAGTGCGACTAGCGGGGGATTCGAGCAGTACTTC.

This clonotype was observed a handful of times. The CDR3 nucleotides read TGTGCCAGCAGCTTAGAGTCGGGGGGGCCTTTATTAGATACGCAGTATTTT. Amino acids: CASSLESGGPLLDTQYF. J is TRBJ2-3 and V is TRBV7-6; 8 bases fit TRBD2. Germline-derived CDR1 and CDR2 are SGHVS and FNYEAQ. This CDR3 has 17 residues. J lost 5 bases, V lost 1 base, and 11 bases had no gene match.

The sample holds a few counts of this clonotype. The gene calls are TRBV5-4 and TRBJ1-1; no firm D call. The V and J ends lost 4 bases and 4 bases respectively, with 14 bases between them. Per germline, CDR1 SGHNT and CDR2 YYREEE (reference sequence). The CDR3 contains 14 residues. As DNA, the CDR3 is TGTGCCAGCAGCGCTCAGGTGGATATCACTGAAGCTTTCTTT. Translation gives CASSAQVDITEAFF.

The chain uses TRBV24-1 and TRBJ1-2, with 10 nucleotides matching TRBD1. V was pared by 6 bases and J by 11 bases, with 11 bases of the junction left unmatched. The CDR3 sequence is 14 residues long. Germline V gene lookup returns CDR1 KGHDR and CDR2 SFDVKD. Written as DNA, the CDR3 is TGTGCCACCAGTAACCCCGGGACAGGGGAGGATTACACCTTC. Amino acid sequence: CATSNPGTGEDYTF.

This clonotype was detected many times. V usage is TRBV7-2 and J usage is TRBJ2-3; D not resolved. Germline assignment: CDR1 SGHTA and CDR2 FQGNSA. This CDR3 has 14 amino acids. V gave up 2 bases and J gave up 3 bases, with 9 bases separating them. DNA of the CDR3: TGTGCCAGCAGCTTACTGTCAGATACAGATACGCAGTATTTT. It yields the protein CASSLLSDTDTQYF.

As regards this clonotype: A read error is possible here, since a much larger clone lies one base away. J is TRBJ1-5 and V is TRBV24-1, with TRBD1 matching over 7 bases. This CDR3 region has 13 residues. With 12 bases clipped from V and 6 bases from J, the junction kept 10 bases outside the gene matches. From germline, CDR1 is KGHDR and CDR2 SFDVKD. CDR3 DNA sequence: TGTGCCGCCTCCGGGACAGAAGGTCAGCCCCAGCATTTT. Its translation: CAASGTEGQPQHF.

The V gene is TRBV7-3, the J gene TRBJ1-1; D ambiguous. Germline assignment: CDR1 SGHTA and CDR2 FQGTGA. V lost 4 bases and J lost 1, with 10 bases in between. The CDR3 spans 14 residues. CDR3 bases: TGTGCCAGCAGCTGGTTTTATCAGAACACTGAAGCTTTCTTT. It translates to CASSWFYQNTEAFF.

As for this clonotype: Possible read error: a much larger clone is one base away. The rearrangement uses TRBV24-1 and TRBJ2-5; TRBD1 is a possible D gene (6 bases). Germline lookup yields CDR1 KGHDR and CDR2 SFDVKD. The CDR3 is 15 amino acids. CDR3 amino acids: CAISDIKGGAETQYF. CDR3 nucleotides: TGTGCCATCAGTGATATCAAAGGGGGAGCAGAGACCCAGTACTTC.

The chain has TRBV5-1 and TRBJ2-3; D is perhaps TRBD1 (5 bases). In germline, CDR1 is SGHRS, CDR2 YFSETQ. The V end lost 5 bases, the J end lost 6 bases, and 13 bases lay between the germline ends. The CDR3 sequence is 13 residues long. CDR3 nucleotide sequence: TGCGCCAGCAGAAGGGGCAACGCCGATACGCAGTATTTT. It is translated as CASRRGNADTQYF.

For this clonotype: This clone may be a read error of a much larger clone one base away. The rearrangement links TRBV20-1 to TRBJ2-3; 7 bases align to TRBD2. V gave up 5 bases and J gave up 6 bases; unmatched junction bases: 8. The CDR3 length is 13 residues. CDR1 DFQATT and CDR2 SNEGSKA come from the germline V gene (reference sequence). The CDR3 is CSAAGLSGDTQYF. The CDR3 DNA reads TGCAGTGCTGCGGGACTTAGCGGGGATACGCAGTATTTT.

This clonotype was seen just once. The conserved closing phenylalanine or tryptophan is absent in this CDR3, likely reflecting a read error. The CDR3 DNA reads as TGTGCCAGTAGTATCAACGTGCAGGGGTCTGAAGCTTTCTTG. Protein sequence: CASSINVQGSEAFL. The chain links TRBV19 to TRBJ1-1; tentatively, D is TRBD1 (6 bases). CDR1 is LNHDA and CDR2 is SQIVND in the germline V gene (reference sequence). The CDR3 covers 14 residues. V lost 3 bases and J 6 bases, leaving 14 bases between the germline ends.